This is a list of T cell receptor beta chains from one sample in a study of identical twins. In TCRdb, the 5' RACE reads were re-called with MiXCR into one record per CDR3 protein. The sample records more than 200,000 distinct CDR3 sequences, 9.4% being singletons. Sequences were obtained from memory (CD45RO+) T cells sorted from blood. The receptor set was obtained from a woman under 30 in good health. Each CDR3 is given with its conserved first and last residue. A D gene is named only where the DNA matches it firmly. Expanded clones are given a class, and other clones once, few, many or no size at all.

CDR3 DNA,CDR3 protein,J gene,V gene,D gene,clone size
TGCAGTGCTAGTACAGGGGGGACAGGGGGAGAGACCCAGTACTTC,CSASTGGTGGETQYF,TRBJ2-5,TRBV20-1,TRBD1,many
TGCGCCAGCAGCTTGGCAAGTGGTTTCGATGAGCAGTTCTTC,CASSLASGFDEQFF,TRBJ2-1,TRBV5-1,.,few
TGTGCCACCAGTGCGATCTGGGAGACCCAGTACTTC,CATSAIWETQYF,TRBJ2-5,TRBV24-1,.,few
TGTGCCAGCAGCCCCCCGGGGAGCGGCGGAGGGATGAACAATGAGCAGTTCTTC,CASSPPGSGGGMNNEQFF,TRBJ2-1,TRBV4-2,.,few
TGTGCCAGCAGTTACAGCGGGAGCTCCTATAATTCACCCCTCCACTTT,CASSYSGSSYNSPLHF,TRBJ1-6,TRBV6-5,.,.
TGTGCCAGTAGTACCCAAAGAATAGCGGGAGTCGATGAGCAGTTCTTC,CASSTQRIAGVDEQFF,TRBJ2-1,TRBV19,TRBD2,few
TGTGCCAGCAGCGTTGGGGGGGGCCCCAGCTCCTACAATGAGCAGTTCTTC,CASSVGGGPSSYNEQFF,TRBJ2-1,TRBV7-6,.,few
TGTGCCAGCAGCTTAGTACCGGGACTAGCCACAGATACGCAGTATTTT,CASSLVPGLATDTQYF,TRBJ2-3,TRBV7-6,TRBD2,.
TGTGCCAGCAGTCATAGCGGGAGCAGGTTCAATGAGCAGTTCTTC,CASSHSGSRFNEQFF,TRBJ2-1,TRBV6-5,TRBD2,.
TGCGCCAGCAGCGATGGAGGCTTCGATCAGCCCCAGCATTTT,CASSDGGFDQPQHF,TRBJ1-5,TRBV5-1,.,many
TGTGCCAGCAGCGTAGGATCAGGTGCCACGCAGTATTTT,CASSVGSGATQYF,TRBJ2-3,TRBV9,.,few
TGCAGTGCTGAACTAGCGGGAGTTTGGGAAGATACGCAGTATTTT,CSAELAGVWEDTQYF,TRBJ2-3,TRBV20-1,TRBD2,few
TGTGCCAGCAGTTTTTCCAGACTCGAAGCTTTCTTT,CASSFSRLEAFF,TRBJ1-1,TRBV12-3/TRBV12-4,.,many
TGTGCCAGCAGCCAAGGGCGGGGAGTAGGCTACACCTTC,CASSQGRGVGYTF,TRBJ1-2,TRBV3-1,.,.
TGTGCCAGCAGCTTGAGGATAAATAATGAAAAACTGTTTTTT,CASSLRINNEKLFF,TRBJ1-4,TRBV5-5,.,.
TGTGCCTGGGCCAGGACAGGGACCAACACTGAAGCTTTCTTT,CAWARTGTNTEAFF,TRBJ1-1,TRBV30,TRBD1,many
TGTGCCAGCAGCCGTCAACTAGCGGGAGGGTCTAGCGATGAGCAGTTCTTC,CASSRQLAGGSSDEQFF,TRBJ2-1,TRBV3-1,TRBD2,.
TGTGCCAGCAGTAGGGCCGGGACAGGGAAAGAAGGCTACACCTTC,CASSRAGTGKEGYTF,TRBJ1-2,TRBV6-1,TRBD1,few
TGTGCCAGCAGCCCCTTTGTGGGGGACACCGGGGAGCTGTTTTTT,CASSPFVGDTGELFF,TRBJ2-2,TRBV11-2,.,many
TGTGCCATCAGCGTTGACAGAGAAGAGACCCAGTACTTC,CAISVDREETQYF,TRBJ2-5,TRBV10-3,.,many
TGTGCCATCAGTGAGCGAACAGGACTAGCGGGGTGGAACCAAGAGACCCAGTACTTC,CAISERTGLAGWNQETQYF,TRBJ2-5,TRBV10-3,TRBD2,once
TGTGCCACCAGCAGAGACTCCCGGCCCGCCACCTTC,CATSRDSRPATF,TRBJ1-2,TRBV15,.,many
TGTGCCAGCAGCTTAACTAGCGATAACATTCAGTACTTC,CASSLTSDNIQYF,TRBJ2-4,TRBV7-8,TRBD2,.
TGTGCCAGCAGTCAGCGGGAGACGGGAGATACGCAGTATTTT,CASSQRETGDTQYF,TRBJ2-3,TRBV12-3/TRBV12-4,TRBD2,.
TGCGCCAGCAGCGGGACAGGGGTCACTGAAGCTTTCTTT,CASSGTGVTEAFF,TRBJ1-1,TRBV5-1,TRBD1,.
TGTGCCATCAGTGAGTCGGGGGCTTTCGAGACCCAGTACTTC,CAISESGAFETQYF,TRBJ2-5,TRBV10-3,.,many
TGTGCCAGTAGGGACTACGACTACGAGCAGTACTTC,CASRDYDYEQYF,TRBJ2-7,TRBV19,.,few
TGTGCCAGCAGCCTGGACACCTACAATGAGCAGTTCTTC,CASSLDTYNEQFF,TRBJ2-1,TRBV6-1,.,.
TGTGCCAGCAGCTTGCAACCGGGAACAGATACGCAGTATTTT,CASSLQPGTDTQYF,TRBJ2-3,TRBV7-2,.,.
TGCGCCAGCAGCCCGCCGGGACTTTCAGGGAGAGATACGCAGTATTTT,CASSPPGLSGRDTQYF,TRBJ2-3,TRBV5-1,.,many
TGCAGCGTTGACGCCTCCAACACTGAAGCTTTCTTT,CSVDASNTEAFF,TRBJ1-1,TRBV29-1,.,.
TGTGCCAGCAGTGAGGGCCTAGCGGGAGGGACCTACGAGCAGTACTTC,CASSEGLAGGTYEQYF,TRBJ2-7,TRBV6-1,TRBD2,.
TGCAGTGCTAGAGTGGGGGCCGGGACTACATCTAATGAGCAGTTCTTC,CSARVGAGTTSNEQFF,TRBJ2-1,TRBV20-1,.,few
TGCAGTGCTAGGACCGGTCTACGGAACACTGAAGCTTTCTTT,CSARTGLRNTEAFF,TRBJ1-1,TRBV20-1,.,few
TGTGCCAGCAGCTTAGCACGGGAGAGGTTCTACAATGAGCAGTTCTTC,CASSLARERFYNEQFF,TRBJ2-1,TRBV11-2,.,many
TGCGCCAGCGGTGCGTGGGAAGACGAGCAGTTCTTC,CASGAWEDEQFF,TRBJ2-1,TRBV5-1,.,many
TGTGCCAGCAGGGTCTCGTCCGGGGAGCTGTTTTTT,CASRVSSGELFF,TRBJ2-2,TRBV12-3/TRBV12-4,.,.
TGCAGTGCTAAAAGACTAGCGGGTGGCACAGATACGCAGTATTTT,CSAKRLAGGTDTQYF,TRBJ2-3,TRBV20-1,TRBD2,.
TGCAGTGCTAGTAGCGATCTGTCCGAGCAGTACTTC,CSASSDLSEQYF,TRBJ2-7,TRBV20-1,.,few
TGTGCCACCAGTGATGCGGGACAGGGGGACAATGAGCAGTTCTTC,CATSDAGQGDNEQFF,TRBJ2-1,TRBV24-1,TRBD1,.
TGTGCCAGCAGGTCGGACAGGGTCGAGCAGTACTTC,CASRSDRVEQYF,TRBJ2-7,TRBV2,TRBD1,.
TGTGCCAGCAGTTTAGCGCTTCTAGCGGGGGGGCGCGAGCAGTACTTC,CASSLALLAGGREQYF,TRBJ2-7,TRBV12-3/TRBV12-4,TRBD2,many
TGCGCCAGCAGCTTCGGAGGGGTCGAATTAGCCAAAAACATTCAGTACTTC,CASSFGGVELAKNIQYF,TRBJ2-4,TRBV5-1,.,many
TGTGCCAGTAGCAATCTAGCCTTCACAGATACGCAGTATTTT,CASSNLAFTDTQYF,TRBJ2-3,TRBV19,.,few
TGTGCCAGCAGACTAGCGGGAGGTGGAGGCACAGATACGCAGTATTTT,CASRLAGGGGTDTQYF,TRBJ2-3,TRBV7-9,TRBD2,.
TGTGCCAGCAGTGGGTCAGGGGTAATCAATCAGCCCCAGCATTTT,CASSGSGVINQPQHF,TRBJ1-5,TRBV12-3/TRBV12-4,.,few
TGTGCCAGCAGACGCTCAACAGACGCCTACGAGCAGTACTTC,CASRRSTDAYEQYF,TRBJ2-7,TRBV12-3/TRBV12-4,.,many
TGCGCCAGCAGCTTGCAACAGGGCTACAATGAGCAGTTCTTC,CASSLQQGYNEQFF,TRBJ2-1,TRBV5-1,.,many
TGCGCCAGCAGCTTGGCCCCAAGCGGGAGTAACAATGAGCAGTTCTTC,CASSLAPSGSNNEQFF,TRBJ2-1,TRBV5-1,TRBD2,.
TGTGCCAGCAGCCAAGATTTAATCGGGGGGACCCAAGAGACCCAGTACTTC,CASSQDLIGGTQETQYF,TRBJ2-5,TRBV4-2,TRBD2,few
TGTGCCAGCAGCGTCCAGACTACCGGGCATGAGCAGTTCTTC,CASSVQTTGHEQFF,TRBJ2-1,TRBV9,.,few
TGCAGTGCTAGAGATCGGTATAGTGTATACGAGCAGTACTTC,CSARDRYSVYEQYF,TRBJ2-7,TRBV20-1,.,.
TGCAGTGCGGGGGACAGGGGAGACTACGAGCAGTACTTC,CSAGDRGDYEQYF,TRBJ2-7,TRBV20-1,TRBD1,few
TGTGCCACCAGTGACCCCGGGCGGGTCGGGGAGCTGTTTTTT,CATSDPGRVGELFF,TRBJ2-2,TRBV24-1,.,.
TGCGCCAGCAGCTTGGATTCCGCGGGAGGTTCGTATCGAGAGACCCAGTACTTC,CASSLDSAGGSYRETQYF,TRBJ2-5,TRBV5-1,TRBD2,many
TGCAGTGCTATCCACGACTTGGGGGGGCACGGCACAGATACGCAGTATTTT,CSAIHDLGGHGTDTQYF,TRBJ2-3,TRBV20-1,.,.
TGTGCCAGCAGTGAATCGGAGCCCCAACCCCACAATGAGCAGTTCTTC,CASSESEPQPHNEQFF,TRBJ2-1,TRBV25-1,.,many
TGTGCCAGCAGTGAAGGTCAGGGGTCCTACAATGAGCAGTTCTTC,CASSEGQGSYNEQFF,TRBJ2-1,TRBV25-1,.,.
TGTGCCAGCAGCGCGGGGACAGGGGGCACCGGGGAGCTGTTTTTT,CASSAGTGGTGELFF,TRBJ2-2,TRBV9,TRBD1,few